A selection of T cell receptor beta chains follows, all from one sample in a study of T cell responses to AZD1222 COVID-19 vaccine. The assay was immunoSEQ multiplex PCR, and TCRdb's table has in-frame clones only and misses some. The sample shows about 130,000 clones, 93% of them seen only once. This specimen consisted of peripheral blood, obtained on day 0 of AZD1222 vaccination. These receptors were taken from an adult in good health. The conserved cysteine and the conserved F or W are not part of the CDR3 here.

cdr3_length	v_call	j_call	cdr3_aa
10	TRBV29-1	TRBJ2-1	SVPGGGNEQF
12	TRBV18	TRBJ1-5	ASSRSGSGQPQH
13	TRBV4-2	TRBJ2-7	ASSQDLDRAYEQY
10	TRBV30	TRBJ1-5	ACGRNNQPQH
14	TRBV6-5	TRBJ2-3	ASSYSLEGAVGTQY
12	TRBV6-5	TRBJ1-1	ASSSRQGGTEAF
13	TRBV5-1	TRBJ2-7	ASSLYGQVSYEQY
11	TRBV28	TRBJ1-1	ASTTGRAVEAF
10	TRBV2	TRBJ2-7	ASILAGGEQY
9	TRBV20-1	TRBJ1-5	SARDPRRAH
13	TRBV6-5	TRBJ1-3	ASRPDRSGGNTIY
13	TRBV4-3	TRBJ2-7	ASSQLTGGAYEQY
11	TRBV28	TRBJ2-7	ASSRQGAYEQY
13	TRBV5-1	TRBJ1-1	ASSSGLGMNTEAF
10	TRBV12-3/TRBV12-4	TRBJ1-5	ASSFGEQPQH
12	TRBV18	TRBJ2-3	ASSPPVRTDTQY
14	TRBV6-5	TRBJ1-3	ASSYSNPSGGNTIY
12	TRBV5-1	TRBJ2-2	ASRRGVDTGELF
10	TRBV19	TRBJ2-2	ASSTRTGELF
10	TRBV3-1/TRBV3-2	TRBJ1-2	ASSQTAYGYT
13	TRBV6-5	TRBJ1-5	ASSIKGQVNQPQH
10	TRBV29-1	TRBJ1-2	SVRDGTYGYT
14	TRBV4-3	TRBJ2-1	ASSQDTPGPYNEQF
15	TRBV19	TRBJ1-3	ASSPSRKGVYGNTIY
15	TRBV24-1	TRBJ2-1	ATSDSAGQATYNEQF
14	TRBV27	TRBJ1-2	ASRILLRTGGYGYT
13	TRBV5-1	TRBJ1-2	ASSLEVPGIHGYT
13	TRBV14	TRBJ1-4	ASSRRTGGYQKLF
14	TRBV7-6	TRBJ2-7	ASSPGLAGGPYEQY
14	TRBV5-1	TRBJ2-5	ASSPGTSGRLETQY
11	TRBV10-3	TRBJ2-7	AISDPPGHEQY
12	TRBV7-6	TRBJ2-7	ASSPGTSGYEQY
12	TRBV3-1/TRBV3-2	TRBJ2-3	ASSPSGYTDTQY
12	TRBV28	TRBJ1-1	ASSLGRVRTEAF
10	TRBV18	TRBJ1-1	ASSPPGAEAF
11	TRBV30	TRBJ1-1	AWWLGAWTEAF
13	TRBV10-3	TRBJ1-2	ATGTVESDGYGYT
11	TRBV27	TRBJ2-1	ASSLQVWDEQF
12	TRBV5-1	TRBJ2-3	ASSLDSRPVTQY
14	TRBV6-1	TRBJ1-1	ASSESPAQGRTEAF
13	TRBV27	TRBJ2-7	ASSFSGAASYEQY
12	TRBV27	TRBJ2-3	ASSGTGDGYTQY
13	TRBV4-3	TRBJ2-7	ASSQDTGVSYEQY